This entry features one T cell receptor beta chain sequence. What it binds is unknown. The CDR3 is made up of 14 amino acids. CDR1 SEHNR and CDR2 FQNEAQ come from the germline V gene (reference sequence). These data come from a study of shared clonotypes between healthy human individuals. General observations from the study: The expectation was that sequencing depth would affect clonotype sharing among donors. The small donor group covered limited genetic and exposure diversity.

Recent vaccinations or acute infections were absent in the healthy HIV-negative adult donors. Scientists sequenced DNA from unsorted PBMC on ten immunoSEQ deep assay plates. Method: immunoSEQ multiplex PCR; TCRdb's copy keeps in-frame clones and lacks some. This table has about 510,000 clones, around 79% appearing once. The chain uses TRBV7-9 and TRBJ2-3; 8 bases agree with TRBD2. Sequenced sample: PBMCs. The sequence came from a middle-aged woman in good health. Some clones in this sample may be carry-over from other donors' samples. The CDR3 sequence: CAAGSGSGTDTQYF. CDR3 nucleotide sequence: TGTGCGGCAGGGAGCGGGAGCGGAACAGATACGCAGTATTTT.